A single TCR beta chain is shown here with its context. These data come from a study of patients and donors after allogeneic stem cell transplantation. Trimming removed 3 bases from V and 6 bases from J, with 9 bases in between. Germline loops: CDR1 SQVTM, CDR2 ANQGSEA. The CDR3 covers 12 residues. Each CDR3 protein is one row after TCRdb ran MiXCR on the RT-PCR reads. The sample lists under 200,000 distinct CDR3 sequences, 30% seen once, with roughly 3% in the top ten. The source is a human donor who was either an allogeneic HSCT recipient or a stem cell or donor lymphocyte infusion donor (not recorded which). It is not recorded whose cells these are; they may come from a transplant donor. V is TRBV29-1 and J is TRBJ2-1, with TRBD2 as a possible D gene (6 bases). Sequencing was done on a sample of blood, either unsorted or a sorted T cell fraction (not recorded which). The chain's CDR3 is CSVDVAVNEQFF. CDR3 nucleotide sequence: TGCAGCGTTGATGTAGCGGTCAATGAGCAGTTCTTC.